This record looks at one TCR beta chain sequence and its context. The CDR3 length is 15 residues. Trimming cost V 3 bases and J 5 bases, with 16 bases left between them. The germline V gene has CDR1 MNHEY and CDR2 SVGAGI. Here immunoSEQ multiplex PCR was the method, and the copy in TCRdb shows in-frame clones only, minus some. The sample holds 80,000 or so clones, about 88% seen once. This sample stems from a study of blood T cell repertoires in COVID-19. The wider study: Sites in the United States, Italy and Spain provided acute and convalescent COVID-19 samples. Sources were T cells, B-cell-depleted T cells, or PBMCs; the material itself was cDNA or gDNA.

During active infection, Seattle patients enrolled and were then monitored through disease. The rearrangement joins TRBV6-5 to TRBJ2-5, with a possible D match to TRBD2 (6 bases). Input material: peripheral blood. The source of this sequence is a man between 60 and 75 years old with COVID-19, enrolled during active disease. CDR3 coding DNA: TGTGCCAGCAGTTATTCGGAGGGCCCGGTCGAGACCCAGTACTTC. It encodes CASSYSEGPVETQYF.